This entry lists 10 T cell receptor beta chains sequenced from one sample in a study of T cells in Graves' hyperthyroidism and ophthalmopathy. RNA transcripts gave rise to amplified TCR beta CDR3 regions. With the HTBI primer set, the TCR CDR3 went through a first round of RT-PCR. MiXCR, run by TCRdb on the multiplex PCR reads, gives a single entry per CDR3 protein. The sample contains about half a million distinct CDR3 sequences, 24% of which appear only once. The sample consisted of blood. These receptors were collected from a woman younger than 45 with Graves' ophthalmopathy.

This clonotype was seen a single time. The chain couples TRBV18 to TRBJ1-1; 10 bases fit TRBD1. Per the germline V gene, CDR1 is KGHSH and CDR2 is LQKENI. The CDR3 is 13 residues long. The ends lost 6 bases at V and 11 bases at J; junction bases unmatched: 9. This CDR3 is CASSGDRGPLAFF. CDR3 DNA sequence: TGTGCCAGCTCTGGCGACAGGGGGCCCTTGGCTTTCTTT.

At least ten counts were recorded for this clonotype. V is TRBV7-2 and J is TRBJ2-2, with 9 bases matching TRBD2. J lost 0 bases, V lost 0 bases, and 5 bases had no gene match. CDR1 and CDR2 (germline): SGHTA, FQGNSA. There are 18 residues in the CDR3. CDR3 sequence: CASSLAFAGGPNTGELFF. CDR3 DNA sequence: TGTGCCAGCAGCTTAGCGTTCGCGGGGGGGCCGAACACCGGGGAGCTGTTTTTT. Full variable domain (outside the CDR3, taken from reference TRBV7-2 and TRBJ2-2): GAGVSQSPSNKVTEKGKDVELRCDPISGHTALYWYRQSLGQGLEFLIYFQGNSAPDKSGLPSDRFSAERTGGSVSTLTIQRTQQEDSAVYLCASSLAFAGGPNTGELFFGEGSRLTVL.

This clonotype has just one count. The chain couples TRBV12-3 or TRBV12-4 to TRBJ1-6; no reliable D call. V gave up 7 bases and J gave up 9 bases, with 13 bases separating them. This CDR3 contains 13 residues. CDR3 amino acids: CASIPLPGSPLHF. The DNA for the CDR3 is TGTGCCAGCATCCCTCTCCCAGGTTCACCCCTCCACTTT.

In its sample, this clonotype was seen many times. J is TRBJ1-2 and V is TRBV4-2, with unresolved D. Germline loops: CDR1 LGHNA, CDR2 YNFKEQ. This CDR3 spans 11 amino acids. The V end was cut by 3 bases, the J end by 5 bases, with 4 bases between. The CDR3 sequence is CASSQRYGYTF. As DNA, the CDR3 is TGTGCCAGCAGCCAGAGGTATGGCTACACCTTC.

In this sample, this clonotype turned up many times. The chain uses TRBV30 and TRBJ2-4, with a possible D match to TRBD2 (6 bases). This CDR3 region has 12 residues. Trimming took off 0 bases at V and 14 bases at J, with 14 bases between the two ends. The germline gives CDR1 GTSNPN, CDR2 SVGIG (reference sequence). The CDR3 loop reads CAWSVEGRIKYF. The CDR3 DNA reads as TGTGCCTGGAGTGTGGAGGGCCGGATTAAGTACTTC.

This clonotype was counted many times. The V call is TRBV12-3 or TRBV12-4, the J call TRBJ2-7; D is possibly TRBD1 (5 bases). The CDR3 spans 12 residues. Trimming left V 3 bases short and J 3 bases short, with 6 bases between. The CDR3, as DNA: TGTGCCAGCAGTTTTAGGGGCTACGAGCAGTACTTC. This gives the protein CASSFRGYEQYF.

This clonotype was detected ten times or more. The rearrangement joins TRBV7-2 to TRBJ2-7; 9 positions match TRBD1. With V trimmed by 2 bases and J by 6 bases, 8 bases remained unmatched. Germline V gene sequence: CDR1 SGHTA, CDR2 FQGNSA. This CDR3 contains 15 residues. The CDR3 DNA reads TGTGCCAGCAGCTTAAGCGTCATGACAGGGGGCGAGCAGTACTTC. Amino acids: CASSLSVMTGGEQYF.

This clonotype showed up many times. The V call is TRBV12-3 or TRBV12-4, the J call TRBJ1-5; TRBD1 matches at 8 bases. CDR3 length equals 15 residues. V was pared by 0 bases and J by 7 bases, with 5 bases of the junction left unmatched. The CDR3 protein is CASSLAGTGGQPQHF. CDR3 nucleotides: TGTGCCAGCAGTTTAGCCGGGACAGGTGGACAGCCCCAGCATTTT.

This clonotype was observed once. A read error may explain this, as a much larger clone is one base away. The V and J genes are TRBV3-1 and TRBJ2-5; 8 bases line up with TRBD1. Germline V CDR1 and CDR2: LGHDT, YNNKEL (reference sequence). The CDR3 sequence is 15 residues long. The CDR3, as DNA: TGTGCCATCAGCCACTCTGGACAGGGTAGAGAGACCCAGTACTTC. Translating gives CAISHSGQGRETQYF.

The chain couples TRBV12-3 or TRBV12-4 to TRBJ2-2; D possibly uses TRBD1 or TRBD2 (5 bases each). V lost 8 bases and J lost 1, with 14 bases in between. The CDR3 consists of 15 residues. CDR3 DNA sequence: TGTGCCAGCTCCTCTGGGGCGGGGAACACCGGGGAGCTGTTTTTT. As protein: CASSSGAGNTGELFF.